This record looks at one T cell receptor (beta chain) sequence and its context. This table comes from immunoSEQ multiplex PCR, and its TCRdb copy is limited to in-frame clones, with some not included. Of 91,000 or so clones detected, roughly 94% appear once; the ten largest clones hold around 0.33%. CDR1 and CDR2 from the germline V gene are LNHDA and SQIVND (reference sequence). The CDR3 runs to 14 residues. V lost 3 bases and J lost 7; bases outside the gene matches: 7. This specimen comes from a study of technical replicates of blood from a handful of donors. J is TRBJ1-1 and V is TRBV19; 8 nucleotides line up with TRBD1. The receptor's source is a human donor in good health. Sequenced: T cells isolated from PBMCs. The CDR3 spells CASSIGAGGYEAFF. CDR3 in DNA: TGTGCCAGTAGTATTGGGGCAGGGGGCTATGAAGCTTTCTTT.